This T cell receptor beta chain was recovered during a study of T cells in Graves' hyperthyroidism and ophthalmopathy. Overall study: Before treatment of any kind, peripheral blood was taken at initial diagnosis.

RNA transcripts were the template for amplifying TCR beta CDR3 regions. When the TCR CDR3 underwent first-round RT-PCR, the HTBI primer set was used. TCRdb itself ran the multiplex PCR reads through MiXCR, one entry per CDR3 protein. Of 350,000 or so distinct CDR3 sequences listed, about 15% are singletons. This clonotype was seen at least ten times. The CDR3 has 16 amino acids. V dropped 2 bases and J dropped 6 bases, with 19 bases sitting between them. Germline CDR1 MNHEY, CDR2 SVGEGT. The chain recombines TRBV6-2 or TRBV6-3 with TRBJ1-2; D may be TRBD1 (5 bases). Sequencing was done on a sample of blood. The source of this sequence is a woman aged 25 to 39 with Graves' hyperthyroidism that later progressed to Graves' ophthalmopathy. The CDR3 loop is CASSYPPGTTPHGYTF. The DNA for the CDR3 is TGTGCCAGCAGTTACCCCCCGGGGACCACGCCACATGGCTACACCTTC.